The 18 T cell receptor beta chains below were found in one sample sequenced in a study of blood T cell repertoires in COVID-19. The method was immunoSEQ multiplex PCR; TCRdb's version includes in-frame clones alone and lacks a portion of them. Here the sample spans hundreds of thousands of clones, approximately 83% being singletons. The sequencing sample was made of PBMCs or T cells enriched from blood (not recorded which). Receptors were obtained from a young man who had recovered from COVID-19.

For the CDR3, the DNA is TGTGCCAGCAGCTTAGGGACTAGCGGGGGGGCCGGGGAGACCCAGTACTTC. Amino acids: CASSLGTSGGAGETQYF. V usage is TRBV7-8 and J usage is TRBJ2-5, with TRBD2 matching over 15 bases. CDR3 length: 17 residues. In germline, CDR1 is SGHVS, CDR2 FQNEAQ. Trimming cost V 1 base and J 5 bases; bases outside gene matches: 5.

The chain employs TRBV3-1 (or the pseudogene TRBV3-2) and TRBJ1-4; a weak D match, TRBD1 (5 bases). This CDR3 contains 15 residues. In germline, CDR1 is LGHDT, CDR2 YNNKEL (reference sequence). The V gene lost 0 bases and the J gene lost 5 bases, with 10 bases spanning the gap. The CDR3: CASSQDPTENEKLFF. CDR3 nucleotides: TGTGCCAGCAGCCAAGATCCGACAGAGAATGAAAAACTGTTTTTT.

The V and J genes are TRBV29-1 and TRBJ2-3; the match to TRBD1 covers 7 bases. Germline lookup yields CDR1 SQVTM and CDR2 ANQGSEA. The CDR3 is 13 residues long. Germline trimming cut 4 bases from V and 6 bases from J; bases unmatched to any gene: 7. The CDR3 DNA is TGCAGCGTTGCTCAGGGGGTCAGGGATACGCAGTATTTT. It translates to CSVAQGVRDTQYF.

The chain is built from TRBV15 and TRBJ1-1; 11 nucleotides line up with TRBD1. The junction had 0 bases not matched to a gene; V was cut back by 0 bases and J by 6 bases. The germline V gene has CDR1 LNHNV and CDR2 YYDKDF (reference sequence). The length of the CDR3 is 14 residues. This CDR3 reads CATSREGQGAEAFF. The CDR3 DNA reads TGTGCCACCAGCAGAGAGGGACAGGGGGCTGAAGCTTTCTTT.

This chain connects TRBV9 to TRBJ1-1; the D gene is possibly TRBD1 (6 bases). Per the germline V gene, CDR1 is SGDLS and CDR2 is YYNGEE. Trimming removed 0 bases from V and 0 bases from J, with 9 bases in between. CDR3 length: 15 residues. The CDR3 protein is CASSVGGPMNTEAFF. DNA of the CDR3: TGTGCCAGCAGCGTAGGGGGGCCCATGAACACTGAAGCTTTCTTT.

The rearrangement links TRBV7-3 to TRBJ1-6; tentatively, D is TRBD1 (6 bases). The V gene's germline CDR1 is SGHTA and CDR2 FQGTGA. There are 15 residues in the CDR3. V was clipped by 1 base and J by 7 bases, with 11 bases between them. The CDR3 nucleotides read TGTGCCAGCAGCTTAAGTAGGACAGTCAATTCACCCCTCCACTTT. This encodes CASSLSRTVNSPLHF. Looking up the rest from reference TRBV7-3 and TRBJ1-6 gives the full variable domain: GAGVSQTPSNKVTEKGKYVELRCDPISGHTALYWYRQSLGQGPEFLIYFQGTGAADDSGLPNDRFFAVRPEGSVSTLKIQRTERGDSAVYLCASSLSRTVNSPLHFGNGTRLTVT.

With regard to this clone: Other DNA sequences in this specimen translate into the identical CDR3. The CDR3 loop is CASSLTGNQPQHF. Here the CDR3 DNA reads TGCGCCAGCAGCTTGACGGGTAATCAGCCCCAGCATTTT. The rearrangement joins TRBV5-1 to TRBJ1-5, with no clear D. This CDR3 has 13 residues. Trimming removed 1 base at V and 4 bases at J, with 6 bases between. Per germline, CDR1 SGHRS and CDR2 YFSETQ.

This sequence joins TRBV4-3 and TRBJ2-2, with 8 nucleotides matching TRBD2. The junction had 7 bases not matched to a gene; V was cut back by 0 bases and J by 4 bases. Germline CDR1 LGHNA, CDR2 YSLEER. CDR3 length: 17 amino acids. DNA of the CDR3: TGCGCCAGCAGCCAAGAGGGGCGGGGGGCCATCACCGGGGAGCTGTTTTTT. Amino acids: CASSQEGRGAITGELFF.

The chain combines TRBV9 with TRBJ1-2, with 10 positions matching TRBD1. The germline V gene has CDR1 SGDLS and CDR2 YYNGEE. This CDR3 spans 13 amino acids. V gave up 2 bases and J gave up 6 bases; unmatched junction bases: 1. In nucleotides, the CDR3 is TGTGCCAGCAGCGTGACAGGGGGCGATGGCTACACCTTC. Its translation is CASSVTGGDGYTF.

The chain links TRBV19 to TRBJ2-2, with TRBD1 matching over 7 bases. The CDR3 totals 17 residues. V was pared by 1 base and J by 4 bases, with 9 bases of the junction left unmatched. Germline V gene lookup returns CDR1 LNHDA and CDR2 SQIVND (reference sequence). The CDR3 spells CASSIAGRGRGTGELFF. In DNA form, the CDR3 reads TGTGCCAGTAGTATAGCGGGAAGGGGGCGCGGCACCGGGGAGCTGTTTTTT.

The chain is built from TRBV7-8 and TRBJ1-5, with 7 bases matching TRBD1. The CDR3 runs 19 residues. Germline CDR1 is SGHVS and CDR2 is FQNEAQ. J was trimmed by 4 bases and V by 1 base; bases with no gene match: 16. The CDR3 nucleotides read TGTGCCAGCAGCTTAGTTGCGGGACAGAACCGCATAATTAATCAGCCCCAGCATTTT. Its protein product is CASSLVAGQNRIINQPQHF.

The V gene is TRBV5-4, the J gene TRBJ2-7; no clear D. The CDR3 has 13 amino acids. V lost 0 bases, J lost 6 bases, and 10 bases lay in between. Germline CDR1 and CDR2: SGHNT and YYREEE (reference sequence). The CDR3 loop is CASSLVSSAEQYF. The DNA for the CDR3 is TGTGCCAGCAGCTTGGTGTCCAGCGCCGAGCAGTACTTC.

The gene calls are TRBV19 and TRBJ2-5, with D possibly being TRBD1 (6 bases). The germline gives CDR1 LNHDA, CDR2 SQIVND (reference sequence). Trimming removed 3 bases from V and 2 bases from J, with 10 bases in between. The CDR3 is made up of 14 amino acids. CDR3 loop: CASSIQGQQETQYF. CDR3 nucleotides: TGTGCCAGTAGTATCCAAGGACAGCAAGAGACCCAGTACTTC.

The V call is TRBV24-1, the J call TRBJ2-2; 7 bases map to TRBD1. J gave up 5 bases and V 0 bases, and 2 bases lay outside the gene matches. CDR3 length equals 15 residues. Per the germline V gene, CDR1 is KGHDR and CDR2 is SFDVKD. The CDR3 bases are TGTGCCACCAGTGATTTGCTCAGGGGGACCGGGGAGCTGTTTTTT. Protein: CATSDLLRGTGELFF.

The sample holds a few counts of this clone. This rearrangement joins TRBV28 to TRBJ1-2; 9 nucleotides match TRBD1. V lost 5 bases to trimming and J lost 4 bases; unmatched junction nucleotides: 11. The CDR3 is made up of 16 amino acids. Germline lookup yields CDR1 MDHEN and CDR2 SYDVKM. CDR3 in DNA: TGTGCCAGCAGTCTACCCGGGACAGGGCCAATCTATGGCTACACCTTC. It translates to CASSLPGTGPIYGYTF.

V gene TRBV3-1 (or the pseudogene TRBV3-2) combines with J gene TRBJ1-6; 8 nucleotides agree with TRBD1. The trim removed 4 bases at V and 7 bases at J, leaving 0 bases unmatched. The length of the CDR3 is 13 residues. CDR1 is LGHDT, CDR2 YNNKEL, per germline (reference sequence). CDR3 coding DNA: TGTGCCAGCAGCCGACAGGGGAATTCACCCCTCCACTTT. Translating it yields CASSRQGNSPLHF.

CDR3 DNA sequence: TGTGCCAGCAGCGTTACAGGGTCAGGTGAAGCTTTCTTT. Its protein is CASSVTGSGEAFF. This rearrangement joins TRBV9 to TRBJ1-1; possible D gene TRBD1, 6 bases. Germline V gene lookup returns CDR1 SGDLS and CDR2 YYNGEE. This CDR3 comprises 13 residues. V lost 2 bases and J lost 7, with 12 bases in between.

V is TRBV19 and J is TRBJ2-1, with a weak D call TRBD2 (6 bases). The CDR3 spans 15 residues. Trimming took off 5 bases at V and 7 bases at J, with 18 bases between the two ends. Germline V CDR1 and CDR2: LNHDA, SQIVND (reference sequence). CDR3 in DNA: TGTGCCAGTAGTTCCCAGCGGAGGGGTAGGAATGAGCAGTTCTTC. Translation gives CASSSQRRGRNEQFF.